This TCR beta chain was identified during a study of OX40 agonist ivuxolimab in advanced cancers. Produced via immunoSEQ multiplex PCR; TCRdb's table is partial and in-frame only. The sample records tens of thousands of clones, about 80% being singletons. Drawing of blood for sampling happened at baseline, at cycle 4 day 1, and at cycle 7 day 1. V dropped 4 bases and J dropped 7 bases, with 8 bases sitting between them. Germline CDR1 reads MNHEY; CDR2 reads SMNVEV (reference sequence). CDR3 length equals 12 residues. Sequencing was performed on CD4+ or CD8+ T cells sorted from blood, taken in a trial of the OX40 agonist ivuxolimab. This rearrangement joins TRBV27 to TRBJ2-1; the D is unclear. The sequence was obtained from an adult with an advanced solid tumor such as melanoma, head and neck, liver or kidney cancer. The CDR3 region is CASSSAINEQFF. The DNA of the CDR3 is TGTGCCAGCAGTTCGGCTATAAATGAGCAGTTCTTC.